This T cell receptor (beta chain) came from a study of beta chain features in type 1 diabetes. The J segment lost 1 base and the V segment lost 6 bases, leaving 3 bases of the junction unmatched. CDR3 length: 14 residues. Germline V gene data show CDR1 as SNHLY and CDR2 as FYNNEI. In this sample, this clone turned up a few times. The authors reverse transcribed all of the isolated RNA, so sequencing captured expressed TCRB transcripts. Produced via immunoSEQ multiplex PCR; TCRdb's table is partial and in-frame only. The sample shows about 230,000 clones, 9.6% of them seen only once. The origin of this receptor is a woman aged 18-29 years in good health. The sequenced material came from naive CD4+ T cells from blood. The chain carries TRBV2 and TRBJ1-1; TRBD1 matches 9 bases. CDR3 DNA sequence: TGTGCCAGCAGGGAGACAGGGGGGAACACTGAAGCTTTCTTT. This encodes CASRETGGNTEAFF.